The rows below give T cell receptor beta chains drawn from one sample of a study of blood T cell repertoires in COVID-19. TCRdb's table, derived via immunoSEQ multiplex PCR, lists solely in-frame clones and lacks some. The repertoire holds fewer than 300,000 clones, over 75% seen once, with 0.87% in the top ten. The sequenced sample was peripheral blood. These receptors all stem from a human donor with COVID-19, enrolled during active disease. The donor label of this sample is uncertain. Each CDR3 is given with its conserved first and last residue. Each record gives: D gene, clone size, J gene, V gene, CDR3 protein, CDR3 DNA. The D gene is left open where the match is weak. Clone sizes are given selectively: once, few, many, or a class where the clone is expanded.

>TRBD2|-|TRBJ2-7|TRBV12-5
CASGRGAGGSGNEQYF
TGTGCTAGTGGTCGAGGGGCGGGAGGATCGGGAAACGAGCAGTACTTC
>-|-|TRBJ2-5|TRBV7-9
CASSLGLAAQETQYF
TGTGCCAGCAGCTTAGGTTTAGCTGCCCAAGAGACCCAGTACTTC
>-|-|TRBJ1-2|TRBV2
CASSRQVNYGYTF
TGTGCCAGCAGCCGACAGGTTAACTATGGCTACACCTTC
>TRBD2|-|TRBJ2-7|TRBV2
CASTPDSTSAFSYEQYF
TGTGCCAGCACACCTGATTCGACTAGCGCTTTTTCCTACGAGCAGTACTTC
>TRBD2|-|TRBJ2-3|TRBV19
CASSRGSGSTDTQYF
TGTGCCAGTAGTAGGGGTAGCGGGAGCACAGATACGCAGTATTTT
>-|-|TRBJ1-4|TRBV4-1
CASSQVAGNEKLFF
TGCGCCAGCAGCCAAGTAGCAGGGAATGAAAAACTGTTTTTT
>-|-|TRBJ1-4|TRBV7-9
CASSPAVGDEKLFF
TGTGCCAGCAGCCCCGCAGTGGGCGATGAAAAACTGTTTTTT
>-|few|TRBJ1-5|TRBV19
CASSIGQPSNQPQHF
TGTGCCAGTAGTATCGGACAGCCGAGCAATCAGCCCCAGCATTTT
>TRBD1|-|TRBJ1-2|TRBV19
CASSMKGAGGYTF
TGTGCCAGTAGTATGAAGGGGGCTGGTGGCTACACCTTC
>-|-|TRBJ1-1|TRBV6-2/TRBV6-3
CASSSTDGVNTEAFF
TGTGCCAGCAGTTCCACGGACGGGGTGAACACTGAAGCTTTCTTT
>-|-|TRBJ1-5|TRBV12-3/TRBV12-4
CASSRQGGQPQHF
TGTGCCAGCAGTCGGCAGGGAGGGCAGCCCCAGCATTTT
>TRBD1|-|TRBJ2-3|TRBV19
CASSMRTGVGDTQYF
TGTGCCAGTAGTATGAGGACAGGGGTGGGAGATACGCAGTATTTT
>TRBD1|-|TRBJ1-5|TRBV3-1/TRBV3-2
CASSQPGQRIHF
TGTGCCAGCAGCCAACCGGGACAGAGAATTCATTTT
>-|-|TRBJ1-2|TRBV5-6
CASSLVQGAGYTF
TGTGCCAGCAGCTTGGTACAGGGTGCTGGCTACACCTTC
>TRBD2|-|TRBJ2-1|TRBV19
CASSKGTSGSGFEQFF
TGTGCCAGTAGTAAGGGGACTAGCGGGAGTGGCTTTGAGCAGTTCTTC